The clone carrying this TCR beta chain was recorded many times. Its antigen remains unidentified. The junction shows a germline mismatch at one end, possibly a read error. A single record per CDR3 protein comes from TCRdb applying MiXCR to the 5' RACE reads. The data contain about 49,000 distinct CDR3 sequences, about 4.6% of them singletons. The data stem from a study of early T cells in non-severe SARS-CoV-2 infection. Study overall: Whole-blood bulk RNA, unsorted, was sequenced, and chains were unpaired. The study's findings and limits: VDJdb-based annotation leaned toward anti-spike CD8 responses and missed private and CD4 specificities.

Germline V gene data show CDR1 as MGHRA and CDR2 as YSYEKL. The CDR3 totals 16 residues. The sequence came from an adult who was a healthcare worker with PCR-confirmed SARS-CoV-2 infection or an uninfected control (not recorded which). The chain carries TRBV4-1 and TRBJ1-4; 8 bases map to TRBD1. Sequencing was done on a sample of whole blood. The CDR3 region has the DNA TGCGCCAGCAGCAAAGATGACAGGGGCCTTGATGAAAAACTGTTTTTT. It codes for CASSKDDRGLDEKLFF.